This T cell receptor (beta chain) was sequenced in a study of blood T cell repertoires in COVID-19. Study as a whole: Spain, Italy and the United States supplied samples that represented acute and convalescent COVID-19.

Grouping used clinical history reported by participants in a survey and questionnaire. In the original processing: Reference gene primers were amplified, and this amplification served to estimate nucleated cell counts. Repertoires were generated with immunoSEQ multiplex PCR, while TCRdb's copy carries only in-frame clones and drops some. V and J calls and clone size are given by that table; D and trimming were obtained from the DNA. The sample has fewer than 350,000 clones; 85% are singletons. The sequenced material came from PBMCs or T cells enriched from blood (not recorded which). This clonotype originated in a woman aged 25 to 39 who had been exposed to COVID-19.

CDR3 DNA: TGTGCCAGCAGTTTTGCCTTTGGGGGAGGGACAGATACGCAGTATTTT. This sequence encodes CASSFAFGGGTDTQYF. The V call is TRBV27, the J call TRBJ2-3; 7 bases align to TRBD2. The V segment lost 3 bases and the J segment 3 bases; nucleotides outside the gene matches: 9. CDR3 length: 16 residues. Germline CDR1 MNHEY, CDR2 SMNVEV (reference sequence).